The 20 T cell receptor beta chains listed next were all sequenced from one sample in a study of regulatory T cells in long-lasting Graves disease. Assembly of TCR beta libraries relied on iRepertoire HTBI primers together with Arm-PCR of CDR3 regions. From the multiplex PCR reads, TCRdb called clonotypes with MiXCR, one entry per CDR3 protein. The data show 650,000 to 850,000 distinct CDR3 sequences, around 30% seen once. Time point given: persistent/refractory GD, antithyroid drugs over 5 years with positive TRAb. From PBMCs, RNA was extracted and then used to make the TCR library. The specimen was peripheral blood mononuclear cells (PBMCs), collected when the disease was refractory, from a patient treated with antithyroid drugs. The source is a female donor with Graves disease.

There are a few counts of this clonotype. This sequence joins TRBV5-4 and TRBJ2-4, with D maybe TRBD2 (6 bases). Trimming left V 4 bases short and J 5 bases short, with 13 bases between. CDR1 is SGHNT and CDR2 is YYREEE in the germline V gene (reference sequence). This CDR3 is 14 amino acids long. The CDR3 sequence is CASSGRGAENIQYF. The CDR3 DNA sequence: TGTGCCAGCAGCGGGCGGGGAGCGGAAAACATTCAGTACTTC. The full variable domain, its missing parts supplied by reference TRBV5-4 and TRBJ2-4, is ETGVTQSPTHLIKTRGQQVTLRCSSQSGHNTVSWYQQALGQGPQFIFQYYREEENGRGNFPPRFSGLQFPNYSSELNVNALELDDSALYLCASSGRGAENIQYFGAGTRLSVL.

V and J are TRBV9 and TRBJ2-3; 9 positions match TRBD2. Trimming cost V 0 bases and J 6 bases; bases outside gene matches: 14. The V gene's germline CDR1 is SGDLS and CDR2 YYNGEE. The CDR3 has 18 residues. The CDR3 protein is CASSVAPRAAGGWDTQYF. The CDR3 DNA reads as TGTGCCAGCAGCGTAGCTCCTCGTGCAGCGGGAGGATGGGATACGCAGTATTTT.

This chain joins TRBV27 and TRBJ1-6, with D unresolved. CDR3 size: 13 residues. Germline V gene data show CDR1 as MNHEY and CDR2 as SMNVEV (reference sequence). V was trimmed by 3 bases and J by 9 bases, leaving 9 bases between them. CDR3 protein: CASSFAQSSPLHF. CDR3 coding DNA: TGTGCCAGCAGTTTCGCCCAAAGTTCACCCCTCCACTTT.

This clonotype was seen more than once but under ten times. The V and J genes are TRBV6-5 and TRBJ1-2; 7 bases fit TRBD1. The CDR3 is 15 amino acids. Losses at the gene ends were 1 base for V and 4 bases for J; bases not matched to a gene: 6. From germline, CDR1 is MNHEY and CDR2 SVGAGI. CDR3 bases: TGTGCCAGCAGTTACTTGTCCCGGGACAGCTATGGCTACACCTTC. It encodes CASSYLSRDSYGYTF.

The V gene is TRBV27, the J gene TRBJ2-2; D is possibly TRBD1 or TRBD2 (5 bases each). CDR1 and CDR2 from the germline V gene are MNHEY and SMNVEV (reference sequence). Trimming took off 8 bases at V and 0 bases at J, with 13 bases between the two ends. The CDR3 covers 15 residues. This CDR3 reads CASGTDGANTGELFF. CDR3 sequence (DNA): TGTGCCAGCGGGACCGACGGAGCGAACACCGGGGAGCTGTTTTTT.

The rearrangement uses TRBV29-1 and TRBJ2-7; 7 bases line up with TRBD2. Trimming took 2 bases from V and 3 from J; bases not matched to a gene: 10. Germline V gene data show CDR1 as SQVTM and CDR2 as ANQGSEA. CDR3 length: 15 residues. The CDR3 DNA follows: TGCAGCGTTGAAACGCGGGAGTCCCAAAACTACGAGCAGTACTTC. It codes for CSVETRESQNYEQYF.

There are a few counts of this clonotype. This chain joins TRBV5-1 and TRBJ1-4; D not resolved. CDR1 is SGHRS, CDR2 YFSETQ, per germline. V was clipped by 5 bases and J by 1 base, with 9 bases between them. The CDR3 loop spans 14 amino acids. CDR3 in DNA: TGCGCCAGCAGGCGGGCAGGAACTAATGAAAAACTGTTTTTT. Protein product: CASRRAGTNEKLFF.

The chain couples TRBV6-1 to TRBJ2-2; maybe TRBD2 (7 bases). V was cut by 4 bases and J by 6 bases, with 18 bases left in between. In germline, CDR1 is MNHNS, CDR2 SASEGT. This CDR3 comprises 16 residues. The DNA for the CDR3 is TGTGCCAGCAGTGTCACCCTAGGGGGGGGAGCCGGGGAGCTGTTTTTT. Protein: CASSVTLGGGAGELFF.

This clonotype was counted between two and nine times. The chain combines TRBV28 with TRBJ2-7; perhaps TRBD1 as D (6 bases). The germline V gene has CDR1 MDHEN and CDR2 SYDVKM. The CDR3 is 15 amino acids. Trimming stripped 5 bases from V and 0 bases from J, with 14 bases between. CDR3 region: CASSPQGSSSYEQYF. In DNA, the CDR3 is TGTGCCAGCAGTCCCCAGGGGTCCAGCTCCTACGAGCAGTACTTC. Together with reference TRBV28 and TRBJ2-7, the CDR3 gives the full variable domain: DVKVTQSSRYLVKRTGEKVFLECVQDMDHENMFWYRQDPGLGLRLIYFSYDVKMKEKGDIPEGYSVSREKKERFSLILESASTNQTSMYLCASSPQGSSSYEQYFGPGTRLTVT.

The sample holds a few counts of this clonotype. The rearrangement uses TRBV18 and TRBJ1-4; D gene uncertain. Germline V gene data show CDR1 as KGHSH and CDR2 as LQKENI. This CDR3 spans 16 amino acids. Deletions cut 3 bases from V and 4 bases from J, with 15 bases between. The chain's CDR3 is CASSPSGGSHNEKLFF. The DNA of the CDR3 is TGTGCCAGCTCACCTTCCGGCGGGTCCCATAATGAAAAACTGTTTTTT. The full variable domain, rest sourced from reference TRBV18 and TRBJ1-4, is NAGVMQNPRHLVRRRGQEARLRCSPMKGHSHVYWYRQLPEEGLKFMVYLQKENIIDESGMPKERFSAEFPKEGPSILRIQQVVRGDSAAYFCASSPSGGSHNEKLFFGSGTQLSVL.

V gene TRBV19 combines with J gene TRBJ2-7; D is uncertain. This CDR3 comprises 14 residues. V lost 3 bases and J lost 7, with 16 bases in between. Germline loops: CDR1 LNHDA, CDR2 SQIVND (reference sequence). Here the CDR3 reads CASSIGLHLGEQYF. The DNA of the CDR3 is TGTGCCAGTAGTATTGGCCTACACCTGGGGGAGCAGTACTTC.

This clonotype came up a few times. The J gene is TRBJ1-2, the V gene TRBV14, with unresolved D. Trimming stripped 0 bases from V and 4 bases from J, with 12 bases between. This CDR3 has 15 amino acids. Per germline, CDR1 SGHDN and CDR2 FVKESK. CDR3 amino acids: CASSQDHRSFYGYTF. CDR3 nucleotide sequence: TGTGCCAGCAGCCAAGATCACAGATCGTTCTATGGCTACACCTTC.

DNA of the CDR3: TGTGCCAGCAGCCAAGGAACTAACGAGCAGTACTTC. Amino acids: CASSQGTNEQYF. V is TRBV3-1 and J is TRBJ2-7; D gene uncertain. This CDR3 contains 12 residues. The V gene's germline CDR1 is LGHDT and CDR2 YNNKEL (reference sequence). Trimming left V 1 base short and J 5 bases short, with 6 bases between.

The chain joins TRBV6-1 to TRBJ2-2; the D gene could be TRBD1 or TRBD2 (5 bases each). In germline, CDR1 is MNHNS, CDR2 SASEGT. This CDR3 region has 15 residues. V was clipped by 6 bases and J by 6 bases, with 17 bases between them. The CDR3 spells CASSHDSQGPGELFF. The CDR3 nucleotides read TGTGCCAGCAGCCACGACAGCCAGGGACCCGGGGAGCTGTTTTTT.

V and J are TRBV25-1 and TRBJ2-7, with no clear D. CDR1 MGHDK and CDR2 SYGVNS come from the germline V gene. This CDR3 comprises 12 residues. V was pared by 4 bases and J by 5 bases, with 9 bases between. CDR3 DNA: TGTGCCAGCAGTGGAAACGGTAACGAGCAGTACTTC. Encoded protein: CASSGNGNEQYF.

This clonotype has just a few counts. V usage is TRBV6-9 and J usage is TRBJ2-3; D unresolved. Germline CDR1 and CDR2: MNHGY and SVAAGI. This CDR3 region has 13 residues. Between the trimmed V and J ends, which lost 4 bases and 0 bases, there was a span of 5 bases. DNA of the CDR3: TGTGCCAGCAGTTTGCCGAGCACAGATACGCAGTATTTT. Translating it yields CASSLPSTDTQYF.

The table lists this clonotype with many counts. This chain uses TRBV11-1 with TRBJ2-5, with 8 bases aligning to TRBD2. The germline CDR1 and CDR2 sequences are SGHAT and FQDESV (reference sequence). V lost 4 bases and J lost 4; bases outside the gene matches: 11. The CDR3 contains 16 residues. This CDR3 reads CASSSRGAGVGETQYF. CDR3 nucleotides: TGTGCCAGCAGCTCCCGGGGAGCGGGAGTCGGAGAGACCCAGTACTTC.

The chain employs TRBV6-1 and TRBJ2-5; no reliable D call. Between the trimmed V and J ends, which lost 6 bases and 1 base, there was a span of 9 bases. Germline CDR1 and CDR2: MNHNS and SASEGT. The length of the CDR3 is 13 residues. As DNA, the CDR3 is TGTGCCAGCAGCTGGGCCCCCCAAGAGACCCAGTACTTC. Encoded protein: CASSWAPQETQYF.

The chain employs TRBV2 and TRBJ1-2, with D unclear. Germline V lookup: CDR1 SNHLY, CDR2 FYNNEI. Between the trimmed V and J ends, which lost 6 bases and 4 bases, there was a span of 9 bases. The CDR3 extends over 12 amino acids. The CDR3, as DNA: TGTGCCAGCAGACAGAGGGTCTATGGCTACACCTTC. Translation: CASRQRVYGYTF.

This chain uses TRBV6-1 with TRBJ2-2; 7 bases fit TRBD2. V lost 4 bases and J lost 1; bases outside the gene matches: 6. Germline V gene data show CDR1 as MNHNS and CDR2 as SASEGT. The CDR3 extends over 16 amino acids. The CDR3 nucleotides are TGTGCCAGCAGTGTGAGGGCTAGCGGGAACACCGGGGAGCTGTTTTTT. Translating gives CASSVRASGNTGELFF.